These 5 T cell receptor beta chains came from one sample sequenced in a study of PD-1 blockade in classical Hodgkin lymphoma. The data were produced by immunoSEQ multiplex PCR, yet TCRdb's version contains in-frame clones alone and is incomplete. The table has more than 25,000 clones, 85% to 90% seen once. Each of the patients experienced relapse following autologous stem cell transplantation, and their brentuximab vedotin exposure differed. From thawed PBMCs, CD8+ T cells were isolated by magnetic negative selection. Here the sequenced sample was CD8+ T cells from blood, taken at baseline. All receptors derive from a human donor with classical Hodgkin lymphoma.

The rearrangement joins TRBV5-4 to TRBJ2-7; maybe TRBD1 (7 bases). Trimming left V 4 bases short and J 0 bases short, with 17 bases between. Germline V gives CDR1 SGHNT, CDR2 YYREEE (reference sequence). The CDR3 runs to 16 residues. CDR3 sequence reads: CASSGGGGHLSYEQYF. The CDR3, as DNA: TGTGCCAGCAGCGGAGGAGGGGGCCACCTCTCCTACGAGCAGTACTTC.

The gene calls are TRBV27 and TRBJ2-6; D is uncertain. CDR1 and CDR2 from the germline V gene are MNHEY and SMNVEV (reference sequence). CDR3 size: 15 residues. The V gene lost 5 bases and the J gene lost 4 bases, with 12 bases spanning the gap. The CDR3 loop reads CASSPTLGGANVLTF. CDR3 nucleotide sequence: TGTGCCAGCAGTCCCACACTGGGGGGGGCCAACGTCCTGACTTTC.

This chain links TRBV27 with TRBJ1-2; 10 bases are a match to TRBD1. V lost 3 bases to trimming and J lost 7 bases; unmatched junction nucleotides: 2. Germline CDR1 reads MNHEY; CDR2 reads SMNVEV (reference sequence). This CDR3 contains 13 residues. DNA for the CDR3: TGTGCCAGCAGTTTTTGGGACAGGGGTGGCTACACCTTC. This codes for CASSFWDRGGYTF.

The chain couples TRBV12-2 to TRBJ1-4; TRBD1, the D gene given by the table, was not confirmed from the DNA. TRBV12-2 is listed as a pseudogene. The CDR3 has 16 residues. This CDR3 reads CASPRGPTATNEKLFF. Written as DNA, the CDR3 is TGTGCAAGTCCTAGGGGGCCCACTGCAACTAATGAAAAACTGTTTTTT.

The chain carries TRBV9 and TRBJ2-7; TRBD1 matches 8 bases. Germline CDR1 is SGDLS and CDR2 is YYNGEE. The length of the CDR3 is 12 residues. V lost 2 bases and J lost 6; bases outside the gene matches: 1. DNA for the CDR3: TGTGCCAGCAGCGTGACAGGGGTCGAGCAGTACTTC. It is translated as CASSVTGVEQYF.